This T cell receptor beta chain is drawn from a study of OX40 agonist ivuxolimab in advanced cancers. CDR1 is LNHDA and CDR2 is SQIVND in the germline V gene (reference sequence). This CDR3 contains 14 residues. V was trimmed by 6 bases and J by 0 bases, leaving 8 bases between them. Data came from immunoSEQ multiplex PCR; TCRdb stores just in-frame clones and leaves some out. The table has some 100,000 clones, around nine tenths seen once. Here the sequenced sample was CD4+ or CD8+ T cells sorted from blood, taken in a trial of the OX40 agonist ivuxolimab. The chain recombines TRBV19 with TRBJ2-2; perhaps TRBD2 as D (6 bases). The sequence was obtained from an adult with an advanced solid tumor such as melanoma, head and neck, liver or kidney cancer. CDR3 in amino acids: CASREGSNTGELFF. As DNA, the CDR3 is TGTGCCAGTAGGGAGGGATCGAACACCGGGGAGCTGTTTTTT.